The entry that follows covers one TCR beta chain sequence. The data are from a study of blood T cell repertoires in COVID-19. As for the study in general: The analysed material was cDNA or gDNA that came from T cells, B-cell-depleted T cells, or PBMCs.

The CDR3 runs 12 residues. Looked up from germline, CDR1 is SGHKS and CDR2 is YYEKEE (reference sequence). V was cut by 2 bases and J by 15 bases, with 15 bases left in between. The data were produced by immunoSEQ multiplex PCR, yet TCRdb's version contains in-frame clones alone and is incomplete. This table has approximately 290,000 clones, 90% appearing once. This study enrolled people aged roughly 18 to 90 from about two dozen US geographic areas. This rearrangement joins TRBV5-5 to TRBJ2-1; no definite D call. The TCR originated in a woman under 30 with acute COVID-19. What was sequenced was PBMCs or T cells enriched from blood (not recorded which). The CDR3: CASSFFERTPFF. CDR3 bases: TGTGCCAGCAGCTTTTTTGAGAGAACTCCGTTCTTC.